This T cell receptor (beta chain) was identified during a study of regulatory T cells in long-lasting Graves disease. Overall study findings and caveats: Sharing of public clonotypes was greater in persistent patients (under 3,000) than in new patients (around 930).

This clonotype came up many times. Its matching antigen is unknown. This CDR3 has 15 residues. CDR1 and CDR2 from the germline V gene are SNHLY and FYNNEI. V trimming: 6 bases; J trimming: 6 bases; junction bases outside the gene matches: 10. Arm-PCR of CDR3 regions and iRepertoire HTBI primers were used to build TCR beta libraries. TCRdb re-derived calls from the multiplex PCR reads in MiXCR, one entry per CDR3 protein. The table lists over 500,000 distinct CDR3 sequences, around 16% of them singletons. Time point given: newly diagnosed GD, antithyroid drugs for less than 3 months. Researchers made the TCR library from RNA that was extracted from PBMCs. The same data also went into a second study, on T cells in Graves' hyperthyroidism and ophthalmopathy.

This receptor was taken from a man between 18 and 29 years old with Graves disease. The chain uses TRBV2 and TRBJ2-3, with 9 bases fitting TRBD2. This sample comprised peripheral blood mononuclear cells (PBMCs), obtained at new diagnosis, from a patient treated with antithyroid drugs. CDR3 nucleotide sequence: TGTGCCAGCAGCGCTAGCGGGATGGTTCGCGATACGCAGTATTTT. Translation gives CASSASGMVRDTQYF.